The 13 T cell receptor beta chains given below trace back to one sample, sequenced in a study of blood T cell repertoires in COVID-19 (dated by TCRdb to 2018 to 2021). Preparation of the library involved the immunoSEQ multiplex PCR assay. As stored in TCRdb, this immuneACCESS dataset retains in-frame rearrangements with V and J assigned. A fraction of the clones does not appear; measured against another copy, unresolved V genes explain less than half of the discrepancy, and the remainder lacks a known reason. Here the sample has approximately 270,000 clones; around 89% occur a single time. The ten largest clones represent around 0.84% of the sample. Sequenced sample: peripheral blood. The receptors shown here come from a man aged 30 to 39 with acute or convalescent COVID-19.

V usage is TRBV4-1 and J usage is TRBJ2-7; unclear D gene. Trimming cost V 0 bases and J 0 bases, with 6 bases left between them. Germline assignment: CDR1 MGHRA and CDR2 YSYEKL. The CDR3 sequence is 14 residues long. In DNA, the CDR3 is TGCGCCAGCAGCCAAGATCTAGGCTCCTACGAGCAGTACTTC. Translating gives CASSQDLGSYEQYF.

The chain is built from TRBV5-5 and TRBJ1-1; D ambiguous. V shed 0 bases and J shed 0 bases, with 6 bases lying between them. The CDR3 contains 14 residues. The V gene's germline CDR1 is SGHKS and CDR2 YYEKEE (reference sequence). CDR3 DNA sequence: TGTGCCAGCAGCTTGGGGAGCTTGAACACTGAAGCTTTCTTT. This translates into CASSLGSLNTEAFF.

The rearrangement links TRBV5-1 to TRBJ2-7; D is possibly TRBD2 (6 bases). The CDR3 has 14 amino acids. Germline V gene data show CDR1 as SGHRS and CDR2 as YFSETQ. Trimming took 3 bases from V and 0 from J, leaving 10 bases between them. The CDR3: CASSSGTLSYEQYF. The CDR3 nucleotides are TGCGCCAGCAGCTCGGGGACTCTCTCCTACGAGCAGTACTTC.

The chain links TRBV6-1 to TRBJ2-1; 12 nucleotides match TRBD2. This CDR3 is built from 17 residues. The J segment lost 1 base and the V segment lost 3 bases, leaving 4 bases of the junction unmatched. Germline CDR1 is MNHNS and CDR2 is SASEGT. CDR3 in amino acids: CASSEPTSGSSYNEQFF. In DNA, the CDR3 is TGTGCCAGCAGTGAGCCGACTAGCGGGAGTTCCTACAATGAGCAGTTCTTC.

The V call is TRBV2, the J call TRBJ2-3; a possible D gene is TRBD1 (5 bases). The CDR3 is 12 residues long. Trimming took off 10 bases at V and 8 bases at J, with 16 bases between the two ends. CDR1 is SNHLY, CDR2 FYNNEI, per germline. CDR3 DNA: TGTGCCACCCAGGGTTTTTTGGGTACGCAGTATTTT. Its protein is CATQGFLGTQYF.

V usage is TRBV5-1 and J usage is TRBJ1-1, with D possibly being TRBD1 (5 bases). Between the trimmed V and J ends, which lost 1 base and 0 bases, there was a span of 7 bases. Germline V gene lookup returns CDR1 SGHRS and CDR2 YFSETQ. The CDR3 covers 14 residues. CDR3 coding DNA: TGCGCCAGCAGCTTGACACAGGTGAACACTGAAGCTTTCTTT. It translates to CASSLTQVNTEAFF.

In its sample, this clone was seen once. This chain connects TRBV19 to TRBJ1-1, with TRBD1 matching over 10 bases. The trim removed 9 bases at V and 3 bases at J, leaving 4 bases unmatched. Per germline, CDR1 LNHDA and CDR2 SQIVND (reference sequence). This CDR3 region has 13 residues. The CDR3: CASRGTGDTEAFF. The CDR3 DNA reads TGTGCCAGCCGGGGGACAGGGGACACTGAAGCTTTCTTT.

A single count supports this clone. The V gene is TRBV3-1 (or the pseudogene TRBV3-2), the J gene TRBJ2-1; 13 nucleotides align to TRBD2. Per the germline V gene, CDR1 is LGHDT and CDR2 is YNNKEL (reference sequence). Unmatched junction bases numbered 5, after V lost 4 bases and J lost 2 bases. The CDR3 totals 17 residues. CDR3 bases: TGTGCCAGCAGCCCTCCCGGGACTAGCGGGACCTACAATGAGCAGTTCTTC. Protein sequence: CASSPPGTSGTYNEQFF.

The V gene is TRBV6-5, the J gene TRBJ1-5; TRBD1 matches at 7 bases. CDR1 MNHEY and CDR2 SVGAGI come from the germline V gene. V was clipped by 6 bases and J by 2 bases; unmatched bases: 7. The CDR3 sequence is 15 residues long. CDR3 in amino acids: CASSSQGLGNQPQHF. CDR3 sequence (DNA): TGTGCCAGCAGCTCACAGGGGTTGGGCAATCAGCCCCAGCATTTT.

The gene calls are TRBV2 and TRBJ1-2; 12 bases are shared with TRBD1. With 7 bases clipped from V and 4 bases from J, the junction kept 4 bases outside the gene matches. The CDR3 totals 14 residues. Germline CDR1 SNHLY, CDR2 FYNNEI. The CDR3 protein is CASTTGQGAYGYTF. The CDR3 DNA is TGTGCCAGCACCACGGGACAGGGGGCCTATGGCTACACCTTC.

The rearrangement uses TRBV5-6 and TRBJ1-6; TRBD1 aligns across 9 bases. Germline V gene lookup returns CDR1 SGHDT and CDR2 YYEEEE. The CDR3 sequence is 16 residues long. J gave up 3 bases and V 4 bases, and 5 bases lay outside the gene matches. The CDR3 sequence is CASSRTGVDYNSPLHF. Written as DNA, the CDR3 is TGTGCCAGCAGCCGGACAGGGGTAGACTATAATTCACCCCTCCACTTT.

The chain employs TRBV6-2 or TRBV6-3 and TRBJ1-5; D perhaps matches TRBD1 (5 bases). Germline loops: CDR1 MNHEY, CDR2 SVGEGT. V lost 2 bases and J 3 bases, leaving 14 bases between the germline ends. The CDR3 is 16 residues long. CDR3 coding DNA: TGTGCCAGCAGTTACGCTTCGGGGGTACCCAATCAGCCCCAGCATTTT. Its translation is CASSYASGVPNQPQHF.

This CDR3 is CASSLTRYEAFF. The CDR3 nucleotides are TGTGCCAGCAGCTTAACGCGGTATGAAGCTTTCTTT. The chain is built from TRBV11-1 and TRBJ1-1, with D unresolved. V was trimmed by 2 bases and J by 7 bases, leaving 8 bases between them. CDR1 and CDR2 from the germline V gene are SGHAT and FQDESV (reference sequence). The CDR3 has 12 residues.